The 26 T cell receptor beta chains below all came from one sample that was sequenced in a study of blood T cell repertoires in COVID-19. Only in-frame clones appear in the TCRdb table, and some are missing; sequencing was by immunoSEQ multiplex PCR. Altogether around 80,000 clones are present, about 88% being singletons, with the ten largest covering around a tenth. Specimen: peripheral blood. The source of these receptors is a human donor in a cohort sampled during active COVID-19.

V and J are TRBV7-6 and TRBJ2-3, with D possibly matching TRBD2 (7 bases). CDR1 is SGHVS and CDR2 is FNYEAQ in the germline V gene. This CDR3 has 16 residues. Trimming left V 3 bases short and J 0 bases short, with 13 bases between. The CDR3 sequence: CASSFGRGQSTDTQYF. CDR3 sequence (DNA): TGTGCCAGCAGCTTCGGGCGGGGGCAGAGCACAGATACGCAGTATTTT. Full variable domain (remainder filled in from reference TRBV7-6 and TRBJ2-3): GAGVSQSPRYKVTKRGQDVALRCDPISGHVSLYWYRQALGQGPEFLTYFNYEAQQDKSGLPNDRFSAERPEGSISTLTIQRTEQRDSAMYRCASSFGRGQSTDTQYFGPGTRLTVL.

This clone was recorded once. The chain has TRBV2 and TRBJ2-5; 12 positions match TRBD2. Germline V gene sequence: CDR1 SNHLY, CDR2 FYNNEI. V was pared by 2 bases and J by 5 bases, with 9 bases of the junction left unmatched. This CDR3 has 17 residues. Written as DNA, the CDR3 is TGTGCCAGCAGTGAATTTCGTCTAGCGGGAGGGCTGGAGACCCAGTACTTC. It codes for CASSEFRLAGGLETQYF.

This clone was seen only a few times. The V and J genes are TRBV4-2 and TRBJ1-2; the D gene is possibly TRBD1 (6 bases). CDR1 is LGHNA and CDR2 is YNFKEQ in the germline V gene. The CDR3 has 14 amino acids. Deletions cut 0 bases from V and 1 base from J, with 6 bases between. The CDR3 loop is CASSQEDSNYGYTF. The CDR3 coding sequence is TGTGCCAGCAGCCAAGAGGACAGTAACTATGGCTACACCTTC.

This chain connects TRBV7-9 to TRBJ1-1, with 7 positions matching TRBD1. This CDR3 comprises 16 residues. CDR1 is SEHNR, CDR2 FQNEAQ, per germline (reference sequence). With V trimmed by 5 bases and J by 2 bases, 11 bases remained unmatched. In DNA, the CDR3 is TGTGCCAGCAGCCACGACAGGGTGGGTTTAAACACTGAAGCTTTCTTT. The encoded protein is CASSHDRVGLNTEAFF. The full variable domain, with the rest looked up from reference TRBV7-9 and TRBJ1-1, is DTGVSQNPRHKITKRGQNVTFRCDPISEHNRLYWYRQTLGQGPEFLTYFQNEAQLEKSRLLSDRFSAERPKGSFSTLEIQRTEQGDSAMYLCASSHDRVGLNTEAFFGQGTRLTVV.

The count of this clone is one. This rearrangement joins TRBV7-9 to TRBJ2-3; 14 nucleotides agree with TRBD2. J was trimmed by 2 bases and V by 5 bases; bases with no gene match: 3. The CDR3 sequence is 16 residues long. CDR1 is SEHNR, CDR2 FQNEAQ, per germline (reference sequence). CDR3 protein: CASSRTSGGSTDTQYF. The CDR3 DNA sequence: TGTGCCAGCAGCCGGACTAGCGGGGGGTCCACAGATACGCAGTATTTT.

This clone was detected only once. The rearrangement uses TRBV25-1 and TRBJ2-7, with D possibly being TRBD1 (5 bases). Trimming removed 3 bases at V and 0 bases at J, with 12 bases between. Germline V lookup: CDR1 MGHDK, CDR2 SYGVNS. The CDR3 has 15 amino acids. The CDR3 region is CASSEPGISSYEQYF. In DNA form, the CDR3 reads TGTGCCAGCAGTGAGCCAGGGATCTCCTCCTACGAGCAGTACTTC.

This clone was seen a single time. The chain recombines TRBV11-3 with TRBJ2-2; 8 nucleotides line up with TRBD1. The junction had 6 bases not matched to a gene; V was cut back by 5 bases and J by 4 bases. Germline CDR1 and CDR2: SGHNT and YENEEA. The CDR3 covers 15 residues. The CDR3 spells CASSPRDRGTGELFF. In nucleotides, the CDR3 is TGTGCCAGCAGCCCGAGAGACAGGGGCACCGGGGAGCTGTTTTTT. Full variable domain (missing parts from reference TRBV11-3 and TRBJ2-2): EAGVVQSPRYKIIEKKQPVAFWCNPISGHNTLYWYLQNLGQGPELLIRYENEEAVDDSQLPKDRFSAERLKGVDSTLKIQPAELGDSAVYLCASSPRDRGTGELFFGEGSRLTVL.

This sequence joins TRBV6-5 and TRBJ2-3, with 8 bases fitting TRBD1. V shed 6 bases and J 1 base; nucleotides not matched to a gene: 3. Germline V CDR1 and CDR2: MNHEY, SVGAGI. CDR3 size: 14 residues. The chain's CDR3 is CASRKTGGTDTQYF. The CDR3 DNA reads TGTGCCAGCAGAAAGACAGGGGGCACAGATACGCAGTATTTT.

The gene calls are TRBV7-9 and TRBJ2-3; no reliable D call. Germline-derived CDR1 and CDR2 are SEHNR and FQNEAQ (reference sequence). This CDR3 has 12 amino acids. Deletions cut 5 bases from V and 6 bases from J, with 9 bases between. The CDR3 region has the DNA TGTGCCAGCAGCCTCACCGCGGATACGCAGTATTTT. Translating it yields CASSLTADTQYF.

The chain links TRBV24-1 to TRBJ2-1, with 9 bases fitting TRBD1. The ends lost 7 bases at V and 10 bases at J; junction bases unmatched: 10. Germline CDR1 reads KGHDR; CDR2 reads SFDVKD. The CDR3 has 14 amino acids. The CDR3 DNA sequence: TGTGCCACCAGCGTTACAGGGGGCCCCGGAGAGCAGTTCTTC. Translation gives CATSVTGGPGEQFF.

In DNA form, the CDR3 reads TGTGCCAGCAGCTCCGGACTAGCCGCGAACACCGGGGAGCTGTTTTTT. Its translation: CASSSGLAANTGELFF. The chain carries TRBV11-3 and TRBJ2-2, with 8 bases that match TRBD2. The germline V gene encodes CDR1 SGHNT and CDR2 YENEEA. The CDR3 covers 16 residues. V trimming: 4 bases; J trimming: 0 bases; junction bases outside the gene matches: 4.

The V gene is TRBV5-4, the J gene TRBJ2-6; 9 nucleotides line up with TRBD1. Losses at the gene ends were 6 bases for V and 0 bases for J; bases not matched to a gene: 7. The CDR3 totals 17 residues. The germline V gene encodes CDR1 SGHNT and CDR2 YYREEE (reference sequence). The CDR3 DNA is TGTGCCAGCACCGATCCGGGACAGGGCTCTGGGGCCAACGTCCTGACTTTC. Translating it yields CASTDPGQGSGANVLTF.

The CDR3 DNA reads as TGCGCCAGCAGTCTGCGAGGTGCTTACGAGCAGTACTTC. This translates into CASSLRGAYEQYF. This chain links TRBV23-1 with TRBJ2-7; D not certain. TRBV23-1 is identified as an open reading frame with a role that is uncertain. V shed 4 bases and J shed 4 bases, with 11 bases lying between them. The CDR3 runs 13 residues.

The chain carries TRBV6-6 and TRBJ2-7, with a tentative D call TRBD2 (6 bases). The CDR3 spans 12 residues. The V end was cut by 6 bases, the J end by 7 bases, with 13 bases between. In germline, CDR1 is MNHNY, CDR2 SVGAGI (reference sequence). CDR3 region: CASRPAGREQYF. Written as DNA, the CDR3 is TGTGCCAGCAGACCCGCAGGGAGGGAGCAGTACTTC.

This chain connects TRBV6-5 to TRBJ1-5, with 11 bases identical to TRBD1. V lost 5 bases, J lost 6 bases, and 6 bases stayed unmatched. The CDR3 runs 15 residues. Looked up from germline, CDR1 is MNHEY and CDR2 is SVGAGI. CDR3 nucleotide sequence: TGTGCCAGCAGTCCCCGGGACAGGGGGTTTCAGCCCCAGCATTTT. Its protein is CASSPRDRGFQPQHF.

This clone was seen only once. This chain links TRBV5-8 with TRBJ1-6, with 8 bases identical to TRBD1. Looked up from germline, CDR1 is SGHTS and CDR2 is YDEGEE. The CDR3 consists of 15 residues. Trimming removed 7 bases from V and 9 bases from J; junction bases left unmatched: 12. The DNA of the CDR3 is TGTGCCAGCGGAGTACAGGGGGGCTATCGTTCACCCCTCCACTTT. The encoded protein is CASGVQGGYRSPLHF.

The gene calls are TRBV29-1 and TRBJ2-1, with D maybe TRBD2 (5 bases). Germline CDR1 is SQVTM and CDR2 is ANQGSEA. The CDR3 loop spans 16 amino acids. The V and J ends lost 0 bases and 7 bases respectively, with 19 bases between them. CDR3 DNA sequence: TGCAGCGTTGAAGAATCTCCCAGGAGGCGGCAAAATGAGCAGTTCTTC. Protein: CSVEESPRRRQNEQFF.

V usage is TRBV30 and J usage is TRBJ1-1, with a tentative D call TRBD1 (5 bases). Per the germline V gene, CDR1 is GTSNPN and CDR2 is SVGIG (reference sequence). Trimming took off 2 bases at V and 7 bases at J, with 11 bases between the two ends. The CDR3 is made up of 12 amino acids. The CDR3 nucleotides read TGTGCCTGGAGTCCTCAGCAGGGTGAAGCTTTCTTT. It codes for CAWSPQQGEAFF.

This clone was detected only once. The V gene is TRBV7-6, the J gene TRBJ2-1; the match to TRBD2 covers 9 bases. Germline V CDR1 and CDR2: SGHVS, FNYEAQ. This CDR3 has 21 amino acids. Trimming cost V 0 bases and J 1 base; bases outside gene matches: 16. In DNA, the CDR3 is TGTGCCAGCAGCTTAGCTGGACCGGGACTAGCAGGACCCCCATCCTACAATGAGCAGTTCTTC. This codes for CASSLAGPGLAGPPSYNEQFF.

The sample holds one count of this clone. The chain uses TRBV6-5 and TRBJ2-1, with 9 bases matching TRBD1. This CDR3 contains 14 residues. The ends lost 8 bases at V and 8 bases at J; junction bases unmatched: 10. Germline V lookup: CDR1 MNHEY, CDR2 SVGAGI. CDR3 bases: TGTGCCAGCTCCCGGGACAGGGCCATTGATGAGCAGTTCTTC. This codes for CASSRDRAIDEQFF.

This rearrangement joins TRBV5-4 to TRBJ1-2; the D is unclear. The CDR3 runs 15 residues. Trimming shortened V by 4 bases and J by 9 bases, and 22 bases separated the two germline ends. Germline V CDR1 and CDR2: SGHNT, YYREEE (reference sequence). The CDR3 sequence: CASSPGEGVGQRYTF. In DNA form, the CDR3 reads TGTGCCAGCAGCCCTGGAGAGGGTGTGGGCCAGCGCTACACCTTC.

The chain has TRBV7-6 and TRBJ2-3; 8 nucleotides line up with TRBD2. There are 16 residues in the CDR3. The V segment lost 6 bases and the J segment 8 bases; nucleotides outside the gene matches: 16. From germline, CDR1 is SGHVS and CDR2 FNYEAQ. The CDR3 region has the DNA TGTGCCAGCAGTCTTAGGGTGGCGGGGGGCATCGGTACGCAGTATTTT. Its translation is CASSLRVAGGIGTQYF.

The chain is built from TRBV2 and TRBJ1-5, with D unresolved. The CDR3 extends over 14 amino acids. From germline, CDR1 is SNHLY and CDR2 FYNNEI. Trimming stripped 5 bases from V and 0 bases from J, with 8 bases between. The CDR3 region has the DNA TGTGCCAGCAGTCCCGGCGGTAGCAATCAGCCCCAGCATTTT. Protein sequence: CASSPGGSNQPQHF.

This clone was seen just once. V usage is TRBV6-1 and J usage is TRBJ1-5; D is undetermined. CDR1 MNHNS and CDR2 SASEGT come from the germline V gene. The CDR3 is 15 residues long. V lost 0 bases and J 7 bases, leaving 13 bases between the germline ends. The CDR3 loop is CASSEAIGARQPQHF. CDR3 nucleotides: TGTGCCAGCAGTGAAGCAATAGGAGCTAGGCAGCCCCAGCATTTT.

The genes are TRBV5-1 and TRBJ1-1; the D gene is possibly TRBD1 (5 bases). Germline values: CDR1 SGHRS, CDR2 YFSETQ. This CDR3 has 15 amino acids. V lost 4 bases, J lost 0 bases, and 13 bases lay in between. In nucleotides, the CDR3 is TGCGCCAGCAGCGTGCCCCAGGGTATGAACACTGAAGCTTTCTTT. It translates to CASSVPQGMNTEAFF.

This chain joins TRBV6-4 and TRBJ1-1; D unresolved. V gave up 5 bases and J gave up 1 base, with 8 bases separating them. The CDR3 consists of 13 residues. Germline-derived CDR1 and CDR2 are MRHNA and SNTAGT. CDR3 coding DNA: TGTGCCAGCAGTCCCACAGAGAACACTGAAGCTTTCTTT. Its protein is CASSPTENTEAFF.